This T cell receptor beta chain was captured by sequencing in a study of identical twins. The CDR3 runs to 17 residues. J was trimmed by 2 bases and V by 3 bases; bases with no gene match: 11. From germline, CDR1 is DFQATT and CDR2 SNEGSKA (reference sequence). Of note for this clonotype: Its antigen remains unknown.

Overall study findings and caveats: Beta clonotypes that were abundant in cord blood contained fewer insertions, a pattern absent from memory repertoires.

MiXCR was run by TCRdb on the 5' RACE reads, yielding one entry per CDR3 protein. The sample carries 1,800,000 or so distinct CDR3 sequences, more than 30% recorded once. This sequence joins TRBV20-1 and TRBJ1-5; the match to TRBD1 covers 9 bases. The sample taken for sequencing was cord blood. The receptor comes from a newborn girl in good health. The DNA for the CDR3 is TGCAGTGCTAGGGGGGTACAGGGGGCGCGGGGCAATCAGCCCCAGCATTTT. This translates into CSARGVQGARGNQPQHF.